Listed here are 30 T cell receptor gamma chains from one sample, sequenced in a study of γδ T cells in repeated Plasmodium falciparum infection. TCRdb re-called clones from the multiplex PCR reads via CATT. The repertoire has tens of thousands of gamma-chain clones, over 2.5% of them found once; the top ten carry 30% to 35%. Flow sorting of PBMC yielded separate Vgamma9/Vdelta2+ and Vdelta2-negative gammadelta T cell populations for bulk repertoire analysis. What was sequenced was gamma-delta T cells from blood. The receptors shown here come from a pool of human donors (malaria-infected and uninfected, not separated).

This clone was picked up many times. A much larger clone differs from this one at a single base, so this may be a read error. V and J are TRGV3 and TRGJ1 or TRGJ2. The V gene's germline CDR1 is VTNTFY and CDR2 YDVSTARD (reference sequence). This CDR3 is built from 14 residues. The CDR3, as DNA: TGTGCCACCTGGGACAGGCCGAATCATTATAAGAAACTCTTT. Protein: CATWDRPNHYKKLF.

Details on this clone: The TCRdb protein, from a much larger clone, departs from this DNA's translation at residue 7, likely by read error; the protein shown derives from the DNA. This chain connects TRGV9 to TRGJ1 or TRGJ2. No J gene is reported in TCRdb; it was inferred here by comparing the DNA with germline. The CDR3 covers 11 residues. Germline lookup yields CDR1 GITISATS and CDR2 ISYDGTV (reference sequence). J was trimmed by 10 bases and V by 3 bases; bases with no gene match: 6. CDR3 nucleotides: TGTGCCTTGTGGGAGTTTGTAAAGAAACTCTTT. Translating it yields CALWEFVKKLF.

This clone was seen at least ten times. A far bigger clonotype differs at one base, so this is likely a read error. Other DNA sequences from this sample encode an identical CDR3 as well. CDR3 residues: CALWEVFSQRTGWFKIF. For the CDR3, the DNA is TGTGCCTTGTGGGAGGTCTTTTCCCAAAGGACCGGTTGGTTCAAGATATTT. The chain links TRGV9 to TRGJP1. As TCRdb names no J gene, one was assigned here on the basis of a DNA match to germline. After removal of 1 base from V and 8 bases from J, the junction contained 16 bases not matched to a gene. The CDR3 is 17 amino acids. The germline gives CDR1 GITISATS, CDR2 ISYDGTV (reference sequence).

This clone was found a few times. The mismatch at residue 12 between this DNA's translation and the TCRdb protein of a much larger clone likely reflects a read error; the protein shown is translated from the DNA. No J gene was assigned, while the V gene was called as TRGV9. Looked up from germline, CDR1 is GITISATS and CDR2 is ISYDGTV (reference sequence). The CDR3 extends over 14 amino acids. The CDR3 is CALWEVTDYYKELF. CDR3 DNA: TGTGCCTTGTGGGAGGTGACGGACTATTATAAGGAACTCTTT.

Concerning this clone: TCRdb's protein, taken from a much larger clone, differs from this DNA's translation at residue 6, likely owing to a read error; the protein displayed comes from the DNA. The genes are TRGV2 and TRGJ1 or TRGJ2. TCRdb leaves out the J gene; it was filled in here by matching the DNA to germline. V lost 2 bases and J lost 3; bases outside the gene matches: 7. The CDR3 runs 14 residues. Germline CDR1 reads EGSNGY; CDR2 reads YDSYNSKV. The CDR3 loop is CATWDEQIYYKKLF. CDR3 coding DNA: TGTGCCACCTGGGACGAGCAGATTTATTATAAGAAACTCTTT.

This clone was recorded many times. This sequence is one base from a far larger clone and is likely a read error. Different DNA sequences within this sample yield the same CDR3. This rearrangement joins TRGV9 to TRGJ1 or TRGJ2. This CDR3 spans 15 amino acids. Germline lookup yields CDR1 GITISATS and CDR2 ISYDGTV (reference sequence). CDR3 nucleotide sequence: TGTGCCTTGCTTCCCCCCAAATTTATTTACTATAAGAAGCTCTTT. Translation gives CALLPPKFIYYKKLF.

In its sample, this clone was seen many times. A far larger clone is just one base off, so this is likely a read error. Other DNA sequences within the sample encode an identical CDR3. The J gene is TRGJP, the V gene TRGV9. Per the germline V gene, CDR1 is GITISATS and CDR2 is ISYDGTV (reference sequence). CDR3 length: 15 residues. Here the CDR3 DNA reads TGTGCTTTGTGGGAGGTTGAGTTGGGCAAAAAAATCAAGGTATTT. As protein: CALWEVELGKKIKVF.

Of note for this clone: The TCRdb protein comes from a much larger clone and disagrees with this DNA's translation at residue 16, likely due to a read error; the protein given here is derived from the DNA. No J gene call was made, and the V gene is TRGV9. Germline CDR1 GITISATS, CDR2 ISYDGTV (reference sequence). The CDR3 is 18 amino acids. The CDR3 protein is CALWEVRRGELGKKIEVF. The CDR3 DNA follows: TGTGCCTTGTGGGAGGTGCGGAGAGGAGAGTTGGGCAAAAAAATCGAGGTATTT.

There are many counts of this clone. A much bigger clone sits one base away, suggesting this may be a read error. The rearrangement joins TRGV8 to TRGJ1 or TRGJ2. The CDR3 totals 13 residues. Germline assignment: CDR1 VENAVY and CDR2 YDSYNSRV. CDR3 DNA: TGTGCCACCTGGGATAGGCCTCATTATAAGAAACTCTTC. Protein: CATWDRPHYKKLF.

About this clone itself: The protein that TCRdb holds for this DNA derives from a much larger clone and differs from the translated DNA at residue 12, which likely indicates a read error; the protein shown here is translated from the DNA. The V gene is TRGV9; the J gene was not called. The CDR3 length is 14 residues. CDR1 GITISATS and CDR2 ISYDGTV come from the germline V gene (reference sequence). DNA of the CDR3: TGTGCCTTGTGGGAGGTAGTGGATTATTATAAGATACTCTTT. Translation: CALWEVVDYYKILF.

This clone came up many times. A far larger clone is one base from this, pointing to a likely read error. At the DNA level, this CDR3 is encoded by other sequences in the same sample as well. The chain couples TRGV3 to TRGJ1 or TRGJ2. No J gene was available from TCRdb, and it was assigned here by a germline match of the DNA. J lost 5 bases, V lost 1 base, and 5 bases had no gene match. The CDR3 length is 13 residues. Per germline, CDR1 VTNTFY and CDR2 YDVSTARD (reference sequence). The CDR3 is CATWDRQNYKKLF. The CDR3 nucleotides read TGTGCCACCTGGGACAGACAGAATTATAAGAAACTCTTT.

This clone was recorded many times. Only one base separates this from a far larger clonotype, so it likely reflects a read error. This chain connects TRGV9 to TRGJ1 or TRGJ2. This CDR3 region has 14 residues. CDR1 GITISATS and CDR2 ISYDGTV come from the germline V gene (reference sequence). The CDR3 spells CALWEVQPHYKKLF. In DNA form, the CDR3 reads TGTGCCTTGTGGGAGGTGCAGCCCCATTATAAGAAACTCTTC.

This clone was recorded a few times. This likely came from a read error, as a far larger clone is one base away. The sample contains more than one DNA sequence encoding this CDR3. The chain links TRGV9 to TRGJP. The J gene, missing from TCRdb, was assigned here through DNA to germline matching. The CDR3 length is 17 residues. The germline CDR1 and CDR2 sequences are GITISATS and ISYDGTV (reference sequence). The CDR3 is CALWEVHKELGKKIKVF. The CDR3 DNA reads TGTGCCTTGTGGGAGGTGCATAAAGAGTTAGGCAAAAAAATCAAGGTATTT.

This clone showed up many times. The rearrangement uses TRGV3 and TRGJ1 or TRGJ2. TCRdb carries no J gene annotation; the J gene was assigned here by matching the DNA with germline. The germline gives CDR1 VTNTFY, CDR2 YDVSTARD (reference sequence). The junction had 7 bases not matched to a gene; V was cut back by 7 bases and J by 7 bases. CDR3 length equals 11 residues. CDR3 nucleotides: TGTGCCACCTGTTACGAATATAAGAAACTCTTT. Translated, it gives CATCYEYKKLF.

As for this clone: A far larger clone differs by one base, so this is likely a read error. The chain combines TRGV5 with TRGJ1 or TRGJ2. The J gene, missing from TCRdb, was assigned here through DNA to germline matching. The junction had 6 bases not matched to a gene; V was cut back by 0 bases and J by 4 bases. Germline V CDR1 and CDR2: VINAFY, YDVSNSKD. The length of the CDR3 is 14 residues. Here the CDR3 DNA reads TGTGCCACCTGGGACAGGCCCGGCTATTATAAGAAACTCTTT. The encoded protein is CATWDRPGYYKKLF.

On this clone itself: TCRdb shows a much larger clone's protein in place of this DNA's translation, and the two differ at residue 9, likely through a read error; the protein shown is translated from the DNA. The J gene is TRGJ1 or TRGJ2, the V gene TRGV5. The J gene, absent from TCRdb, was called here by matching the DNA to germline. V was pared by 0 bases and J by 6 bases, with 8 bases of the junction left unmatched. Germline assignment: CDR1 VINAFY and CDR2 YDVSNSKD. The CDR3 contains 14 residues. The CDR3 bases are TGTGCCACCTGGGACAGGCGGCGGTGTTATAAGAAACTCTTT. Translation gives CATWDRRRCYKKLF.

In its sample, this clone was seen a few times. The protein TCRdb lists belongs to a much larger clone and differs from this DNA's translation at residue 5, which points to a read error; the protein shown is made from the DNA. The chain combines TRGV9 with TRGJP. TCRdb is silent on the J gene; assignment here came from matching the DNA to germline. J gave up 9 bases and V 8 bases, and 4 bases lay outside the gene matches. The CDR3 is made up of 13 amino acids. From germline, CDR1 is GITISATS and CDR2 ISYDGTV (reference sequence). The CDR3 DNA reads TGTGCCTTGTACGGGTTGGGCAAAAAAATCAAGGTATTT. Encoded protein: CALYGLGKKIKVF.

The sample holds a few counts of this clone. This likely came from a read error, as a far larger clone is one base away. This sample includes further DNA sequences coding for the same CDR3. The CDR3 sequence is CALWEITTTELGKKIKVF. CDR3 nucleotide sequence: TGTGCCTTGTGGGAGATCACAACAACGGAGCTGGGCAAAAAAATCAAGGTATTT. J is TRGJP and V is TRGV9. Germline matching of the DNA provided the J gene here, since TCRdb leaves it blank. Germline V gives CDR1 GITISATS, CDR2 ISYDGTV (reference sequence). Unmatched junction bases numbered 16, after V lost 3 bases and J lost 11 bases. The CDR3 loop spans 18 amino acids.

With regard to this clone: TCRdb pairs this DNA with a much larger clone's protein that differs at residue 3, likely a read error; the protein shown was translated from the DNA. This rearrangement joins TRGV9 to TRGJ1 or TRGJ2. Here the J gene came from matching the DNA to germline, since TCRdb omits it. The CDR3 runs 15 residues. Germline assignment: CDR1 GITISATS and CDR2 ISYDGTV (reference sequence). CDR3 sequence: CASWEVFETYYKKLF. The CDR3 nucleotides are TGTGCCTCGTGGGAGGTCTTTGAAACTTATTATAAGAAACTCTTT.

This clone was counted many times. A far more abundant clone sits one base away, making this likely a read error. Different DNA sequences within this sample yield the same CDR3. The V and J genes are TRGV9 and TRGJ1 or TRGJ2. The J gene, absent from TCRdb, was called here by matching the DNA to germline. Germline values: CDR1 GITISATS, CDR2 ISYDGTV (reference sequence). This CDR3 spans 12 amino acids. The CDR3: CALWSNYYKKLF. The CDR3 nucleotides are TGTGCCCTGTGGTCGAATTATTATAAGAAACTCTTT.

This clone has at least ten counts. The J gene is TRGJ1 or TRGJ2, the V gene TRGV5. Germline V CDR1 and CDR2: VINAFY, YDVSNSKD. The CDR3 has 15 residues. Unmatched junction bases numbered 8, after V lost 0 bases and J lost 3 bases. The CDR3 is CATWDRPAGYYKKLF. In nucleotides, the CDR3 is TGTGCCACCTGGGACAGGCCGGCGGGTTATTATAAGAAACTCTTT.

Regarding this clone: The junction does not match germline at one end; this may be a read error. This chain uses TRGV3 with TRGJ1 or TRGJ2. No J gene is reported in TCRdb; it was inferred here by comparing the DNA with germline. Germline V gives CDR1 VTNTFY, CDR2 YDVSTARD (reference sequence). The CDR3 is 18 residues long. The CDR3 sequence is CATWDRVELELTYNKKLF. The CDR3 coding sequence is TGTGCCACCTGGGACCGAGTCGAGCTGGAACTAACTTATAATAAGAAACTCTTT.

In its sample, this clone was seen many times. As DNA, the CDR3 is TGTGCCTTGTGGGAGGTTGGGCAAGATATGGATTATTATAAGAAACTCTTT. This codes for CALWEVGQDMDYYKKLF. The chain is built from TRGV9 and TRGJ1 or TRGJ2. This CDR3 contains 17 residues. CDR1 GITISATS and CDR2 ISYDGTV come from the germline V gene (reference sequence). V dropped 1 base and J dropped 2; count of bases not matched to a gene: 14.

Ten or more counts support this clone. TCRdb has a much larger clone's protein, which differs at residue 9 from the translation of this DNA, likely because of a read error; what is shown is the protein translated from the DNA. V is TRGV9 and J is TRGJ1 or TRGJ2. The CDR3 covers 11 residues. Per the germline V gene, CDR1 is GITISATS and CDR2 is ISYDGTV (reference sequence). The CDR3 loop is CALWEDKKILF. As DNA, the CDR3 is TGTGCCTTGTGGGAGGATAAAAAGATACTCTTT.

A note on this clone: A far larger clone is one base from this, pointing to a likely read error. The sample holds other DNA sequences that translate to the same CDR3. The V gene is TRGV9, but the J gene lacks a call. The CDR3 runs to 15 residues. Germline V gives CDR1 GITISATS, CDR2 ISYDGTV (reference sequence). The DNA for the CDR3 is TGTGCCTTGTGGGAGGGATCTAGTAGTGATTGGATCAAGACATTT. This codes for CALWEGSSSDWIKTF.

This clone was detected ten times or more. The TCRdb protein comes from a much larger clone and disagrees with this DNA's translation at residue 3, likely due to a read error; the protein given here is derived from the DNA. This rearrangement joins TRGV2 to TRGJ1 or TRGJ2. This CDR3 contains 12 residues. The V gene's germline CDR1 is EGSNGY and CDR2 YDSYNSKV. CDR3 amino acids: CAAWDGDNKKLF. In DNA form, the CDR3 reads TGTGCCGCCTGGGACGGAGATAATAAGAAACTCTTT.

This clone was recorded many times. Translating this DNA gives a protein that differs at residue 10 from the TCRdb one, which belongs to a much larger clone; a read error is likely, and the protein shown is this translation. The CDR3 nucleotides read TGTGCCTTGTGGGAGGAAAATCATAAGGAACTCTTT. This translates into CALWEENHKELF. No J gene was assigned, while the V gene was called as TRGV9. The CDR3 is 12 residues long. The germline V gene encodes CDR1 GITISATS and CDR2 ISYDGTV (reference sequence).

At least ten counts were recorded for this clone. The DNA is omitted, as the CDR3 cannot be located on it reliably, and the CDR3 follows TCRdb's listing. Called V gene: TRGV2; the J gene was not called. A total of 33 residues make up the CDR3, ends included. Germline loops: CDR1 EGSNGY, CDR2 YDSYNSKV. The CDR3 loop reads CATWDGPKIIIRNSLAVEQHLLSQVSIGRIQHF.

This clone has only a few counts. This likely stems from a read error, as it lies one base from a far larger clone. The DNA is left out, because the CDR3 cannot be placed on it with certainty; the CDR3 is given as TCRdb lists it. The sample carries other DNA sequences with the same CDR3. CDR3: CALWEARADRIIIRNSLAVEQHLLSQVSIGRIQHF. The V gene is given as TRGV9, and no J gene call is available. CDR1 is GITISATS, CDR2 ISYDGTV, per germline (reference sequence). The CDR3 is 35 residues long, counting both termini.

Points on this clone: This sequence is one base from a far larger clone and is likely a read error. Other DNA sequences in this specimen translate into the identical CDR3. The chain links TRGV2 to TRGJP2. TCRdb leaves out the J gene; it was filled in here by matching the DNA to germline. Per germline, CDR1 EGSNGY and CDR2 YDSYNSKV. This CDR3 has 17 residues. The V and J ends lost 2 bases and 3 bases, in that order; junction bases with no gene match: 12. This chain's CDR3 is CATWDEPSSRSDWIKTF. The CDR3 coding sequence is TGTGCCACCTGGGACGAGCCTTCCTCCCGTAGTGATTGGATCAAGACGTTT.